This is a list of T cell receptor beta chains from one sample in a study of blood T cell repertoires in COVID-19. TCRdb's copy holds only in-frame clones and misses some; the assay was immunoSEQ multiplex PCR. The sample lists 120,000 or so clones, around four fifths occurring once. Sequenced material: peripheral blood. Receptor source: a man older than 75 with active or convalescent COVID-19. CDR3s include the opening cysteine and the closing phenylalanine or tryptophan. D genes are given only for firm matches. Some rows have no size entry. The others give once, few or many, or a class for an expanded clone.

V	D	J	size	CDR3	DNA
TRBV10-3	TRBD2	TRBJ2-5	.	CAISVNSGGQETQYF	TGTGCCATCAGTGTGAATAGCGGGGGACAAGAGACCCAGTACTTC
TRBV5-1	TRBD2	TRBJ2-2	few	CASSTTSGGNTGELFF	TGCGCCAGCAGCACCACTAGCGGGGGCAACACCGGGGAGCTGTTTTTT
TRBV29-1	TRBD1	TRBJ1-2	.	CSVEADGTGGGDTF	TGCAGCGTTGAAGCCGACGGGACAGGGGGCGGCGACACCTTC
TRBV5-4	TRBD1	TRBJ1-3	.	CASSPRTGHSGNTIYF	TGTGCCAGCAGCCCTAGGACAGGGCACTCTGGAAACACCATATATTTT
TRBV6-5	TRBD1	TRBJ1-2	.	CASSRGQGDGYTF	TGTGCCAGCTCCCGGGGACAGGGGGATGGCTACACCTTC
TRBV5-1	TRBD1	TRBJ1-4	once	CASSSRSGGAGNEKLFF	TGCGCCAGCAGCTCTCGTTCAGGGGGAGCGGGTAATGAAAAACTGTTTTTT
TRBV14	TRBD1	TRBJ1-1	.	CASSQDRWNTEAFF	TGTGCCAGCAGCCAGGACAGGTGGAACACTGAAGCTTTCTTT
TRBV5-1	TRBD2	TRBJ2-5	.	CASSLGSSGAETQYF	TGCGCCAGCAGCTTGGGTAGTAGCGGGGCAGAGACCCAGTACTTC
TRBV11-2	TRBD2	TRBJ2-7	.	CASREGGGLAVYF	TGTGCCAGCCGCGAGGGCGGGGGGCTAGCGGTGTACTTC
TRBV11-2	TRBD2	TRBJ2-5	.	CASSHRTSGGAKTQYF	TGTGCCAGCAGCCATCGGACTAGCGGGGGGGCAAAGACCCAGTACTTC
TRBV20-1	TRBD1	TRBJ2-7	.	CSAKRGLEQYF	TGCAGTGCTAAGAGGGGGCTTGAGCAGTACTTC
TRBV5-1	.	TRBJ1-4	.	CASSLDTGVEKLFF	TGCGCCAGCAGCTTGGACACGGGGGTCGAAAAACTGTTTTTT
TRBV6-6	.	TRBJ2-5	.	CASSYSRGQETQYF	TGTGCCAGCAGTTACTCGCGGGGACAAGAGACCCAGTACTTC
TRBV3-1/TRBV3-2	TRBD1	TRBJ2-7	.	CASSQDSGQGYEQYF	TGTGCCAGCAGCCAAGATTCCGGACAGGGATACGAGCAGTACTTC
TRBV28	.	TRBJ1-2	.	CASSESAYGYTF	TGTGCCAGCAGCGAAAGCGCCTATGGCTACACCTTC
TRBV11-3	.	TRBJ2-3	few	CASSPGRDQTQYF	TGTGCCAGCAGCCCAGGCAGGGATCAGACTCAGTATTTT
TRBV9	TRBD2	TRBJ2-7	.	CASASGEGYEQYF	TGTGCCAGTGCAAGTGGGGAGGGGTACGAGCAGTACTTC
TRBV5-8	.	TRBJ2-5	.	CASSEGVQETQYF	TGTGCCAGCAGCGAAGGGGTCCAAGAGACCCAGTACTTC
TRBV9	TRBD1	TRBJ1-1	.	CASSGGQGTEAFF	TGTGCCAGCAGCGGGGGACAGGGCACTGAAGCTTTCTTT
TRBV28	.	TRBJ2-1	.	CASTPRDFEYNEQFF	TGTGCCAGCACCCCCCGGGACTTCGAGTACAATGAGCAGTTCTTC
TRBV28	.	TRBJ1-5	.	CASSFSGEGNQPQHF	TGTGCCAGCAGTTTCTCGGGGGAGGGAAATCAGCCCCAGCATTTT
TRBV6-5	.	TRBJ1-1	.	CASSPLVGVWTEAFF	TGTGCCAGCAGTCCCCTCGTAGGGGTTTGGACTGAAGCTTTCTTT
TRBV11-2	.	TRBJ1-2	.	CASSLAGSGYTF	TGTGCCAGCAGCTTAGCCGGGTCTGGCTACACCTTC
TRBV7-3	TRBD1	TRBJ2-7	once	CASRAPGTGGNEQYF	TGTGCCAGCAGGGCACCCGGGACAGGGGGCAACGAGCAGTACTTC
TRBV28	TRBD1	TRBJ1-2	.	CASRWGTGIYGYTF	TGTGCCAGCAGGTGGGGGACAGGGATATATGGCTACACCTTC
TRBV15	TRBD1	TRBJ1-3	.	CATSERSGTGGPSSGNTIYF	TGTGCCACCAGCGAAAGGTCGGGGACAGGGGGTCCCTCCTCTGGAAACACCATATATTTT
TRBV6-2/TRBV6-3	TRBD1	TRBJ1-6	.	CASSSTGYNSPLHF	TGTGCCAGCAGTTCGACAGGGTACAATTCACCCCTCCACTTT
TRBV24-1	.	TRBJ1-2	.	CATSDPDSPNSFYGYTF	TGTGCCACCAGTGACCCGGACAGTCCCAATTCCTTCTATGGCTACACCTTC
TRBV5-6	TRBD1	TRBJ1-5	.	CASSFQTGAAQPQHF	TGTGCCAGCAGCTTTCAGACAGGGGCGGCTCAGCCCCAGCATTTT
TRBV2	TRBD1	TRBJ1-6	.	CASSPGQGDSPLHF	TGTGCCAGCAGTCCTGGACAGGGCGATTCACCCCTCCACTTT
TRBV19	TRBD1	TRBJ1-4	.	CASRQGAGGEKLFF	TGTGCCAGCCGACAGGGGGCTGGAGGTGAAAAACTGTTTTTT
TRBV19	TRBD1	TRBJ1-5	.	CASSRTGLSNQPQHF	TGTGCCAGTAGTAGGACAGGCCTTAGCAATCAGCCCCAGCATTTT
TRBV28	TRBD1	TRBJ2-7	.	CASRRGDREIVEQYF	TGTGCCAGCAGGAGGGGGGACAGGGAGATCGTCGAGCAGTACTTC
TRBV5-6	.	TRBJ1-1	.	CASSFLQGENTEAFF	TGTGCCAGCAGCTTTTTACAGGGTGAGAACACTGAAGCTTTCTTT
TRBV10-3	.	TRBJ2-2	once	CAIRPKEGANTGELFF	TGTGCCATCCGCCCTAAGGAGGGCGCTAACACCGGGGAGCTGTTTTTT
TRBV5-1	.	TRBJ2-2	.	CASSLSGSLPDTGELFF	TGCGCCAGCAGCTTGAGCGGCAGCCTCCCTGACACCGGGGAGCTGTTTTTT
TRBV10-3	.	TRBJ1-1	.	CATAAGGLNTEAFF	TGTGCCACCGCAGCGGGGGGACTGAACACTGAAGCTTTCTTT
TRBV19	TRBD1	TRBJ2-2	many	CASRLKDRAGELFF	TGTGCCAGTAGGCTGAAAGACAGGGCCGGGGAGCTGTTTTTT
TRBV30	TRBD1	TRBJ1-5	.	CAWSLDRVRNQPQHF	TGTGCCTGGAGTTTGGACAGGGTTCGGAATCAGCCCCAGCATTTT
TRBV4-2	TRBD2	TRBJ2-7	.	CASSPPAGTPYEQYF	TGTGCCAGCAGCCCACCAGCGGGGACCCCCTACGAGCAGTACTTC
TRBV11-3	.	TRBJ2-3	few	CASSPGGAEDTQYF	TGTGCCAGCAGCCCCGGAGGGGCTGAAGATACGCAGTATTTT
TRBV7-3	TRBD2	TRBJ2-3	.	CASSATSGGYARQYF	TGTGCCAGCAGCGCCACTAGCGGGGGCTACGCGAGGCAGTATTTT
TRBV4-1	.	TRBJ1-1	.	CASSQDIGGGGTEAFF	TGCGCCAGCAGCCAAGATATTGGCGGCGGAGGGACTGAAGCTTTCTTT
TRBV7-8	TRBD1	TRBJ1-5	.	CASRKDRTNQPQHF	TGTGCCAGCAGGAAGGACAGGACAAATCAGCCCCAGCATTTT
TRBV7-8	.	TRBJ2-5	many	CASSPLTRHDQETQYF	TGTGCCAGCAGCCCTCTCACCAGACATGATCAAGAGACCCAGTACTTC
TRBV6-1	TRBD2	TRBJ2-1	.	CASSEAGLVQGYNEQFF	TGTGCCAGCAGTGAAGCGGGACTAGTCCAGGGCTACAATGAGCAGTTCTTC
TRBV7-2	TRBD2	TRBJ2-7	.	CASSSAASGGGFYEQYF	TGTGCCAGCAGCTCAGCGGCTAGCGGGGGGGGGTTCTACGAGCAGTACTTC
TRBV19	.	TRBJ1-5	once	CASSIDRESSNQPQHF	TGTGCCAGTAGTATAGATCGGGAGAGTAGCAATCAGCCCCAGCATTTT
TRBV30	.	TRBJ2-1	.	CAWRVTDNEQFF	TGTGCCTGGAGGGTTACAGACAATGAGCAGTTCTTC
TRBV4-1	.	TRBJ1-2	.	CASSLQGAGNYGYTF	TGCGCCAGCAGCCTCCAAGGGGCAGGGAACTATGGCTACACCTTC
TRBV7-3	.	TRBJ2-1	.	CASSSAGNEQFF	TGTGCCAGCAGCTCAGCCGGGAATGAGCAGTTCTTC
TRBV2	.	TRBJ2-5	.	CASSQDPGGTQYF	TGTGCCAGCAGTCAGGACCCCGGAGGGACCCAGTACTTC
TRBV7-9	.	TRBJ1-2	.	CASSLGGPLSGYTF	TGTGCCAGCAGCTTAGGGGGCCCTCTATCCGGCTACACCTTC
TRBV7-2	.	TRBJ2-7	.	CASSPDGAAGSYYF	TGTGCCAGCAGCCCCGATGGTGCGGCGGGTAGCTACTACTTC
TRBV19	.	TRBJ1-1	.	CASSIPTHTEAFF	TGTGCCAGTAGTATCCCTACCCATACTGAAGCTTTCTTT
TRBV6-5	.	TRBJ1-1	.	CASSRPGVWNTEAFF	TGTGCCAGCAGTAGACCAGGGGTGTGGAACACTGAAGCTTTCTTT